In its sample, the clone carrying this T cell receptor beta chain is medium-sized. Its antigen is still unknown. Little can be read into the size of this beta chain, an off-target read in a library designed for alpha chains. TCRdb fed the 5' RACE reads into MiXCR, producing one record per CDR3 protein. This repertoire shows around 7,900 distinct CDR3 sequences, roughly 13% found once; its top ten account for roughly 10%. The data belong to a study of spatial heterogeneity in lung cancer. Study results and caveats: Mutation tallies in tumors tracked expanded intratumoral alpha and beta TCR counts. The counts of expanded TCRs, ubiquitous and regional, tracked ubiquitous and regional nonsynonymous mutations, respectively.

V was clipped by 6 bases and J by 5 bases; unmatched bases: 8. The CDR3 is made up of 16 amino acids. CDR1 and CDR2 (germline): SGHTA, FQGNSA. Sample time point: sample taken at primary tumor resection. Whole RNA obtained from tumor, nontumor lung or frozen PBMC underwent sequencing without sorting. The gene calls are TRBV7-2 and TRBJ2-2; 11 bases align to TRBD1. The clonotype was recovered from a female donor with early-stage non-small cell lung cancer. The sample in question was lung tumor tissue, obtained at surgery. The CDR3: CASSNAGTGGTGELFF. CDR3 DNA: TGTGCCAGCAGTAATGCCGGGACAGGGGGTACCGGGGAGCTGTTTTTT.